These 30 T cell receptor beta chains originate from one sample sequenced in a study of beta chain features in type 1 diabetes. Every bit of the isolated RNA underwent reverse transcription, so sequencing read expressed TCRB transcripts. The assay was immunoSEQ multiplex PCR, and TCRdb's table has in-frame clones only and misses some. Of 300,000 to 450,000 clones in the sample, about 20% are singletons; the top ten hold around 0.04%. The sample taken for sequencing was naive CD4+ T cells from blood. The receptor source for this set is a woman aged 18 to 35 in good health.

CDR3 amino acids: CASSDGLGTMNTEAFF. CDR3 nucleotide sequence: TGTGCCAGCTCAGACGGACTTGGGACAATGAACACTGAAGCTTTCTTT. The rearrangement links TRBV18 to TRBJ1-1, with D tentatively TRBD1 (6 bases). Trimming stripped 5 bases from V and 0 bases from J, with 16 bases between. Per germline, CDR1 KGHSH and CDR2 LQKENI. This CDR3 has 16 amino acids.

The V call is TRBV5-1, the J call TRBJ1-2, with a weak D call TRBD1 (6 bases). V lost 4 bases to trimming and J lost 6 bases, with 10 bases between them. The CDR3 is 12 amino acids. The germline CDR1 and CDR2 sequences are SGHRS and YFSETQ. The CDR3 region has the DNA TGCGCCAGCAGCGGGGACAAGGATGGCTACACCTTC. Translating it yields CASSGDKDGYTF.

This clone has a handful of counts. J is TRBJ1-2 and V is TRBV30, with 7 nucleotides matching TRBD1. Germline lookup yields CDR1 GTSNPN and CDR2 SVGIG (reference sequence). V shed 0 bases and J 8 bases; nucleotides not matched to a gene: 9. The CDR3 spans 14 residues. This CDR3 is CAWSVPRGPVGYTF. The CDR3 region has the DNA TGTGCCTGGAGTGTACCAAGGGGGCCGGTCGGCTACACCTTC.

This chain joins TRBV4-3 and TRBJ2-3, with 12 nucleotides matching TRBD2. V shed 1 base, J shed 5 bases, and the junction held 4 bases outside the gene matches. The CDR3 runs 16 residues. Germline CDR1 is LGHNA and CDR2 is YSLEER. As DNA, the CDR3 is TGCGCCAGCAGCCAAGGACTAGCGGGGGCCGGAGATACGCAGTATTTT. Its translation is CASSQGLAGAGDTQYF.

The chain has TRBV29-1 and TRBJ2-3; perhaps TRBD2 as D (5 bases). The V and J ends lost 6 bases and 5 bases respectively, with 15 bases between them. Per germline, CDR1 SQVTM and CDR2 ANQGSEA. This CDR3 comprises 13 residues. In DNA, the CDR3 is TGCAGCGTGGGGAGCCATTCGCTAGATACGCAGTATTTT. This translates into CSVGSHSLDTQYF.

CDR3 sequence: CSVVVGAGDTQYF. The CDR3 nucleotides are TGCAGCGTTGTGGTCGGAGCGGGAGATACGCAGTATTTT. The V gene is TRBV29-1, the J gene TRBJ2-3; the D gene is possibly TRBD2 (6 bases). The CDR3 sequence is 13 residues long. The germline V and J ends were trimmed by 4 bases and 5 bases, with 13 bases remaining between them. Germline V gene lookup returns CDR1 SQVTM and CDR2 ANQGSEA.

This clone turned up a few times. The chain combines TRBV5-1 with TRBJ2-2; the match to TRBD1 covers 9 bases. The ends lost 3 bases at V and 5 bases at J; junction bases unmatched: 5. Germline loops: CDR1 SGHRS, CDR2 YFSETQ. There are 15 residues in the CDR3. The CDR3 nucleotides are TGCGCCAGCAGCTCCACCGGGACAGGGACCGGGGAGCTGTTTTTT. Amino acids: CASSSTGTGTGELFF.

In this sample, this clone turned up a few times. The CDR3 region has the DNA TGTGCCAGCAGCCCGCTGACAGGGGCGGGTGAAGCTTTCTTT. This sequence encodes CASSPLTGAGEAFF. The genes are TRBV7-9 and TRBJ1-1; 8 positions match TRBD1. In germline, CDR1 is SEHNR, CDR2 FQNEAQ (reference sequence). V trimming: 5 bases; J trimming: 7 bases; junction bases outside the gene matches: 9. The CDR3 consists of 14 residues.

This clone was seen a handful of times. This chain joins TRBV5-1 and TRBJ2-7; 7 positions match TRBD1. This CDR3 spans 14 amino acids. Trimming at V came to 3 bases and at J to 3 bases, leaving 6 bases not matched to a gene. Germline V gene sequence: CDR1 SGHRS, CDR2 YFSETQ. The CDR3: CASSSSRDSYEQYF. The CDR3 region has the DNA TGCGCCAGCAGCTCAAGTCGGGACAGCTACGAGCAGTACTTC.

This clone was picked up a small number of times. Here the CDR3 reads CAWSWRTPNSPLHF. The CDR3 DNA reads TGTGCCTGGAGTTGGAGAACCCCGAATTCACCCCTCCACTTT. The chain employs TRBV30 and TRBJ1-6; D not certain. CDR1 and CDR2 (germline): GTSNPN, SVGIG (reference sequence). CDR3 length: 14 residues. V lost 2 bases to trimming and J lost 7 bases, with 12 bases between them.

The rearrangement uses TRBV4-2 and TRBJ2-5, with D perhaps TRBD1 (5 bases). Trimming removed 2 bases from V and 4 bases from J, with 11 bases in between. Germline V lookup: CDR1 LGHNA, CDR2 YNFKEQ. This CDR3 has 14 residues. CDR3 amino acids: CASSQKRQPETQYF. The CDR3 region has the DNA TGTGCCAGCAGCCAAAAAAGACAGCCAGAGACCCAGTACTTC.

The chain links TRBV5-4 to TRBJ2-7, with 10 positions matching TRBD1. Germline CDR1 SGHNT, CDR2 YYREEE (reference sequence). The V gene end was trimmed by 2 bases and the J gene end by 1 base; junction bases not matched to a gene: 3. This CDR3 has 15 residues. CDR3 in amino acids: CASSFPGQGSYEQYF. The CDR3 DNA is TGTGCCAGCAGCTTTCCGGGACAGGGGTCCTACGAGCAGTACTTC.

This clone came up a few times. The CDR3 DNA is TGCGCCAGCAGCCAAGACCGGGGGTACAATGAGCAGTTCTTC. Amino acid sequence: CASSQDRGYNEQFF. The V call is TRBV4-1, the J call TRBJ2-1, with a possible D match to TRBD2 (6 bases). Germline CDR1 reads MGHRA; CDR2 reads YSYEKL. This CDR3 comprises 14 residues. Between the trimmed V and J ends, which lost 0 bases and 4 bases, there was a span of 7 bases.

The genes are TRBV5-1 and TRBJ2-1; 10 bases are a match to TRBD1. The germline V gene has CDR1 SGHRS and CDR2 YFSETQ. The J segment lost 3 bases and the V segment lost 4 bases, leaving 10 bases of the junction unmatched. The CDR3 spans 17 residues. The CDR3 region has the DNA TGCGCCAGCAGCGGTAAGGCCGGGACAGGGGTCTACAATGAGCAGTTCTTC. It encodes CASSGKAGTGVYNEQFF.

Only a few counts were recorded for this clone. The gene calls are TRBV4-1 and TRBJ1-2; TRBD1 matches 10 bases. Per the germline V gene, CDR1 is MGHRA and CDR2 is YSYEKL. The CDR3 extends over 16 amino acids. The V segment lost 2 bases and the J segment 4 bases; nucleotides outside the gene matches: 7. The CDR3 region is CASSQPRQGASYGYTF. CDR3 sequence (DNA): TGCGCCAGCAGCCAACCTAGACAGGGGGCCTCCTATGGCTACACCTTC.

This chain links TRBV4-1 with TRBJ2-1; 11 nucleotides align to TRBD2. There are 17 residues in the CDR3. Germline loops: CDR1 MGHRA, CDR2 YSYEKL. J lost 0 bases, V lost 2 bases, and 3 bases had no gene match. For the CDR3, the DNA is TGCGCCAGCAGCCAACCTAGCGGGGGGCCCTCCTACAATGAGCAGTTCTTC. Protein sequence: CASSQPSGGPSYNEQFF.

This clone has just a few counts. The chain links TRBV7-2 to TRBJ1-5; D remains ambiguous. The CDR3 runs to 13 residues. V gave up 6 bases and J gave up 3 bases, with 9 bases separating them. Germline V gene sequence: CDR1 SGHTA, CDR2 FQGNSA. CDR3 nucleotides: TGTGCCAGCAGTGGAGGACCCAATCAGCCCCAGCATTTT. Amino acids: CASSGGPNQPQHF.

A few counts support this clone. The rearrangement uses TRBV5-1 and TRBJ2-3, with D possibly matching TRBD1 (6 bases). The CDR3 loop spans 13 amino acids. V lost 4 bases, J lost 3 bases, and 9 bases lay in between. Germline-derived CDR1 and CDR2 are SGHRS and YFSETQ. CDR3 region: CASSKDRTDTQYF. CDR3 in DNA: TGCGCCAGCAGCAAAGACAGGACAGATACGCAGTATTTT. Looking up the rest from reference TRBV5-1 and TRBJ2-3 gives the full variable domain: KAGVTQTPRYLIKTRGQQVTLSCSPISGHRSVSWYQQTPGQGLQFLFEYFSETQRNKGNFPGRFSGRQFSNSRSEMNVSTLELGDSALYLCASSKDRTDTQYFGPGTRLTVL.

This clone was picked up a small number of times. The chain uses TRBV30 and TRBJ2-1; 10 positions match TRBD2. Germline lookup yields CDR1 GTSNPN and CDR2 SVGIG (reference sequence). The CDR3 length is 18 residues. J lost 4 bases, V lost 3 bases, and 15 bases had no gene match. The CDR3 region has the DNA TGTGCCTGGAGGGTCAATAGCGGGGGGACCCGTGGGTACAATGAGCAGTTCTTC. Protein sequence: CAWRVNSGGTRGYNEQFF.

The CDR3 protein is CASVVAGGNEQFF. Written as DNA, the CDR3 is TGTGCCAGCGTGGTAGCGGGAGGGAATGAGCAGTTCTTC. V gene TRBV6-1 combines with J gene TRBJ2-1; 11 bases agree with TRBD2. This CDR3 is 13 amino acids long. Losses at the gene ends were 8 bases for V and 7 bases for J; bases not matched to a gene: 4. Germline V gene sequence: CDR1 MNHNS, CDR2 SASEGT.

The chain employs TRBV25-1 and TRBJ2-7; 10 bases match TRBD1. Germline V gene lookup returns CDR1 MGHDK and CDR2 SYGVNS. The V and J ends lost 5 bases and 2 bases, in that order; junction bases with no gene match: 3. The CDR3 extends over 14 amino acids. CDR3 nucleotides: TGTGCCAGCAGTAGGGGACAGGGGACCTACGAGCAGTACTTC. It yields the protein CASSRGQGTYEQYF.

This rearrangement joins TRBV11-2 to TRBJ2-7; possible D gene TRBD2, 6 bases. V lost 6 bases, J lost 2 bases, and 14 bases lay in between. This CDR3 contains 14 residues. Per germline, CDR1 SGHAT and CDR2 FQNNGV. The CDR3 loop is CASSSTRGAYEQYF. The CDR3 region has the DNA TGTGCCAGCAGTTCAACGCGGGGCGCCTACGAGCAGTACTTC.

This clone has just a few counts. V is TRBV4-1 and J is TRBJ2-7; TRBD2 agrees at 9 bases. Germline trimming cut 4 bases from V and 4 bases from J; bases unmatched to any gene: 11. Germline V lookup: CDR1 MGHRA, CDR2 YSYEKL. CDR3 length: 16 amino acids. CDR3 coding DNA: TGCGCCAGCAGCCGCCCCACAAGCGGGAGGTCTTACGAGCAGTACTTC. The encoded protein is CASSRPTSGRSYEQYF.

This rearrangement joins TRBV6-5 to TRBJ1-2, with D maybe TRBD1 (6 bases). CDR3 length: 13 residues. V was clipped by 6 bases and J by 2 bases, with 10 bases between them. Germline V gene sequence: CDR1 MNHEY, CDR2 SVGAGI. CDR3 in amino acids: CASRDRRNYGYTF. In DNA form, the CDR3 reads TGTGCCAGCAGAGACAGGAGAAACTATGGCTACACCTTC.

The chain has TRBV30 and TRBJ1-4; no clear D gene. Germline V gene data show CDR1 as GTSNPN and CDR2 as SVGIG (reference sequence). The V and J ends lost 1 base and 12 bases respectively, with 15 bases between them. The CDR3 spans 13 residues. The CDR3 protein is CAWSEAIGVELFF. The CDR3, as DNA: TGTGCCTGGAGTGAGGCGATCGGAGTCGAACTGTTTTTT.

This clone has more than one count but fewer than ten. The CDR3 region is CASSRKGGTTDTQYF. The CDR3 nucleotides are TGTGCCAGCAGCCGGAAGGGGGGGACCACAGATACGCAGTATTTT. V and J are TRBV11-2 and TRBJ2-3; possibly TRBD2 for D (7 bases). With 5 bases removed from V and 2 bases from J, the gap between germline ends came to 14 bases. The CDR3 length is 15 residues. CDR1 SGHAT and CDR2 FQNNGV come from the germline V gene. Drawing the rest from reference TRBV11-2 and TRBJ2-3, the complete variable domain is EAGVAQSPRYKIIEKRQSVAFWCNPISGHATLYWYQQILGQGPKLLIQFQNNGVVDDSQLPKDRFSAERLKGVDSTLKIQPAKLEDSAVYLCASSRKGGTTDTQYFGPGTRLTVL.

This chain joins TRBV6-6 and TRBJ2-7, with TRBD1 matching 7 bases. V dropped 2 bases and J dropped 2; count of bases not matched to a gene: 6. CDR1 and CDR2 from the germline V gene are MNHNY and SVGAGI (reference sequence). CDR3 length: 15 residues. The CDR3 spells CASSYLQGRTYEQYF. CDR3 nucleotide sequence: TGTGCCAGCAGTTACCTACAGGGGAGAACCTACGAGCAGTACTTC.

The chain links TRBV30 to TRBJ1-2, with 7 bases that match TRBD1. V lost 2 bases to trimming and J lost 4 bases; unmatched junction nucleotides: 7. This CDR3 contains 14 residues. Germline values: CDR1 GTSNPN, CDR2 SVGIG (reference sequence). The CDR3 loop reads CAWSSLDRAYGYTF. CDR3 coding DNA: TGTGCCTGGAGTTCCCTTGACAGGGCCTATGGCTACACCTTC.

The chain couples TRBV10-3 to TRBJ2-2; no firm D call. The germline gives CDR1 ENHRY, CDR2 SYGVKD. Trimming left V 10 bases short and J 4 bases short, with 10 bases between. The CDR3 runs to 12 residues. For the CDR3, the DNA is TGTGCCAGGAAACAGAGCACCGGGGAGCTGTTTTTT. Residues: CARKQSTGELFF.

This clone was recorded a few times. The genes are TRBV5-4 and TRBJ2-5; D may be TRBD2 (5 bases). Trimming took off 2 bases at V and 5 bases at J, with 16 bases between the two ends. Germline CDR1 is SGHNT and CDR2 is YYREEE (reference sequence). The CDR3 is made up of 15 amino acids. The CDR3 DNA sequence: TGTGCCAGCAGCTTAAGCGGAGAAGGCAGGGAGACCCAGTACTTC. Translated: CASSLSGEGRETQYF.